The next 14 T cell receptor beta chains were all read from a single sample in a study of cytomegalovirus exposure and HLA in healthy donors. Both 60 Vbeta primers and 13 Jbeta primers went into the PCR. Repertoires were generated with immunoSEQ multiplex PCR, while TCRdb's copy carries only in-frame clones and drops some. The profile covers 130,000 or so clones, with roughly 80% appearing a single time and approximately 8.1% taken by the ten largest. The sample was PBMCs. The receptors shown here come from a woman in her forties or fifties in good health and CMV-seropositive.

The rearrangement links TRBV15 to TRBJ2-1; D gene ambiguous. The CDR3 has 14 amino acids. CDR1 and CDR2 (germline): LNHNV, YYDKDF (reference sequence). Trimming cost V 0 bases and J 12 bases, with 15 bases left between them. The CDR3 loop reads CATSRDRTSLGQFF. The CDR3 DNA follows: TGTGCCACCAGCAGAGATCGAACGAGCCTTGGGCAGTTCTTC.

This sequence joins TRBV2 and TRBJ2-3; weak D call: TRBD2 (6 bases). Germline-derived CDR1 and CDR2 are SNHLY and FYNNEI. This CDR3 is 13 amino acids long. Trimming shortened V by 3 bases and J by 6 bases, and 10 bases separated the two germline ends. The chain's CDR3 is CASSDEGRDTQYF. CDR3 in DNA: TGTGCCAGCAGTGATGAAGGGAGGGATACGCAGTATTTT. Filled out from reference TRBV2 and TRBJ2-3, the complete variable domain reads EPEVTQTPSHQVTQMGQEVILRCVPISNHLYFYWYRQILGQKVEFLVSFYNNEISEKSEIFDDQFSVERPDGSNFTLKIRSTKLEDSAMYFCASSDEGRDTQYFGPGTRLTVL.

The chain employs TRBV9 and TRBJ2-5; D may be TRBD1 (6 bases). This CDR3 has 14 residues. Trimming cost V 0 bases and J 4 bases, with 10 bases left between them. Germline V gene lookup returns CDR1 SGDLS and CDR2 YYNGEE. The CDR3 bases are TGTGCCAGCAGCGTAGTGGGACAAGCAGAGACCCAGTACTTC. It encodes CASSVVGQAETQYF.

CDR3 amino acids: CAWSRAGTTINYGYTF. CDR3 bases: TGTGCCTGGAGTCGCGCCGGGACAACTATAAACTATGGCTACACCTTC. The chain uses TRBV30 and TRBJ1-2; tentatively, D is TRBD1 (6 bases). Germline CDR1 and CDR2: GTSNPN and SVGIG (reference sequence). This CDR3 spans 16 amino acids. V was shortened by 2 bases and J by 2 bases, with 18 bases between the two germline ends.

This sequence joins TRBV19 and TRBJ2-5, with 8 bases that match TRBD2. The CDR3 sequence is 14 residues long. Germline lookup yields CDR1 LNHDA and CDR2 SQIVND (reference sequence). Trimming took 5 bases from V and 6 from J; bases not matched to a gene: 8. In DNA form, the CDR3 reads TGTGCCAGTAGTCCCAATCGGGGGGGAAAGACCCAGTACTTC. It translates to CASSPNRGGKTQYF.

On this clone: The sample has other DNA sequences that encode this CDR3 too. The chain uses TRBV7-9 and TRBJ1-1; perhaps TRBD1 as D (6 bases). V dropped 1 base and J dropped 8 bases, with 8 bases sitting between them. CDR1 is SEHNR, CDR2 FQNEAQ, per germline (reference sequence). The CDR3 spans 12 residues. CDR3 bases: TGTGCCAGCAGCTTAGGAGGGGGAGAAGCTTTCTTT. This sequence encodes CASSLGGGEAFF.

V gene TRBV7-3 combines with J gene TRBJ1-1; D gene ambiguous. Looked up from germline, CDR1 is SGHTA and CDR2 is FQGTGA. The CDR3 covers 13 residues. The germline V and J ends were trimmed by 0 bases and 8 bases, with 10 bases remaining between them. Written as DNA, the CDR3 is TGTGCCAGCAGCTTAACGAGGGAAAGGGAAGCTTTCTTT. It codes for CASSLTREREAFF. Full variable domain (missing parts from reference TRBV7-3 and TRBJ1-1): GAGVSQTPSNKVTEKGKYVELRCDPISGHTALYWYRQSLGQGPEFLIYFQGTGAADDSGLPNDRFFAVRPEGSVSTLKIQRTERGDSAVYLCASSLTREREAFFGQGTRLTVV.

In this sample, this clone turned up a few times. The V and J genes are TRBV5-4 and TRBJ1-2, with 9 positions matching TRBD1. The CDR3 is 15 residues long. Losses at the gene ends were 2 bases for V and 8 bases for J; bases not matched to a gene: 10. Germline V gives CDR1 SGHNT, CDR2 YYREEE (reference sequence). This CDR3 is CASSFRDRVLGGYTF. CDR3 sequence (DNA): TGTGCCAGCAGCTTTCGGGACAGGGTTTTGGGAGGCTACACCTTC. The full variable domain, its missing parts supplied by reference TRBV5-4 and TRBJ1-2, is ETGVTQSPTHLIKTRGQQVTLRCSSQSGHNTVSWYQQALGQGPQFIFQYYREEENGRGNFPPRFSGLQFPNYSSELNVNALELDDSALYLCASSFRDRVLGGYTFGSGTRLTVV.

V gene TRBV10-3 combines with J gene TRBJ2-1; 14 nucleotides match TRBD2. The length of the CDR3 is 17 residues. Trimming took 7 bases from V and 5 from J; bases not matched to a gene: 10. The germline V gene has CDR1 ENHRY and CDR2 SYGVKD. This CDR3 is CAIMGTSGSGVHNEQFF. The CDR3 coding sequence is TGTGCCATCATGGGGACTAGCGGGAGTGGCGTCCACAATGAGCAGTTCTTC.

The rearrangement joins TRBV7-2 to TRBJ2-5; maybe TRBD2 (5 bases). The V gene's germline CDR1 is SGHTA and CDR2 FQGNSA. V lost 4 bases, J lost 4 bases, and 10 bases lay in between. The CDR3 extends over 13 amino acids. CDR3 residues: CASSYGVGETQYF. The CDR3 nucleotides read TGTGCCAGCAGCTACGGGGTAGGAGAGACCCAGTACTTC.

The rearrangement uses TRBV19 and TRBJ1-6, with 10 bases identical to TRBD1. Germline V gene data show CDR1 as LNHDA and CDR2 as SQIVND (reference sequence). The CDR3 is 15 residues long. With V trimmed by 4 bases and J by 10 bases, 7 bases remained unmatched. In DNA form, the CDR3 reads TGTGCCAGTAGTAGAAGACAGGGGGCCACCTCACCCCTCCACTTT. Translation gives CASSRRQGATSPLHF.

The rearrangement links TRBV19 to TRBJ1-2; 7 nucleotides line up with TRBD1. The CDR3 consists of 14 residues. Per the germline V gene, CDR1 is LNHDA and CDR2 is SQIVND (reference sequence). Trimming took 8 bases from V and 4 from J; bases not matched to a gene: 10. Here the CDR3 reads CASRDSQNLYGYTF. CDR3 DNA sequence: TGTGCCAGTCGGGACAGCCAAAACCTCTATGGCTACACCTTC.

For this clone: The identical CDR3 is also encoded by other nucleotide sequences in the sample. The genes are TRBV5-1 and TRBJ1-1, with 9 bases identical to TRBD1. CDR1 SGHRS and CDR2 YFSETQ come from the germline V gene. This CDR3 contains 14 residues. Trimming at V came to 2 bases and at J to 4 bases, leaving 3 bases not matched to a gene. The CDR3 spells CASSLVGQGTEAFF. The CDR3 region has the DNA TGCGCCAGCAGCTTAGTGGGACAGGGCACTGAAGCTTTCTTT.

The chain is built from TRBV9 and TRBJ2-3; D gene uncertain. CDR1 is SGDLS and CDR2 is YYNGEE in the germline V gene. V lost 3 bases and J lost 1, with 15 bases in between. There are 16 residues in the CDR3. The CDR3 loop is CASSEQGVRRTDTQYF. The DNA of the CDR3 is TGTGCCAGCAGCGAGCAAGGCGTGAGGCGCACAGATACGCAGTATTTT.